This TCR beta chain is from a study of blood T cell repertoires in COVID-19. This clone appeared many times. The table came from immunoSEQ multiplex PCR; TCRdb's copy has only in-frame clones and leaves some out. The table shows 250,000 to 300,000 clones, with around nine tenths occurring only once. V was cut by 0 bases and J by 6 bases, with 16 bases left in between. This CDR3 comprises 16 residues. Per germline, CDR1 SNHLY and CDR2 FYNNEI. Sequencing was performed on peripheral blood. This TCR derives from a man aged 25 to 40 with active or convalescent COVID-19. This rearrangement joins TRBV2 to TRBJ2-3; TRBD1 is a possible D gene (5 bases). The CDR3 spells CASSEATLSSGDTQYF. CDR3 nucleotides: TGTGCCAGCAGTGAAGCGACTCTATCATCAGGGGATACGCAGTATTTT. The whole variable domain, remainder taken from reference TRBV2 and TRBJ2-3, is EPEVTQTPSHQVTQMGQEVILRCVPISNHLYFYWYRQILGQKVEFLVSFYNNEISEKSEIFDDQFSVERPDGSNFTLKIRSTKLEDSAMYFCASSEATLSSGDTQYFGPGTRLTVL.